These 15 T cell receptor beta chains originate from one sample sequenced in a study of technical replicates of blood from several donors (TCRdb year 2017). Library prep was done by the immunoSEQ multiplex PCR assay. TCRdb mirrors the immuneACCESS table, restricted to in-frame sequences. Some clones are absent from its copies; in checked studies, under half trace to an unresolved V gene, and the reason for the others is unknown. The table for this sample lists roughly 100,000 clones; around 95% of them were counted only once. 0.2% to 0.25% of the sample goes to the ten largest clones. Input material: T cells isolated from PBMCs. All receptors come from a human donor in good health.

The chain uses TRBV11-2 and TRBJ2-7; D unresolved. CDR3 length: 17 amino acids. Germline CDR1 SGHAT, CDR2 FQNNGV. V gave up 1 base and J gave up 0 bases, with 16 bases separating them. The DNA of the CDR3 is TGTGCCAGCAGCTTAGCTTTTCCTGGGCTTCGCTCCTACGAGCAGTACTTC. Its protein product is CASSLAFPGLRSYEQYF.

The V call is TRBV28, the J call TRBJ2-5; a possible D gene is TRBD2 (6 bases). The germline V gene encodes CDR1 MDHEN and CDR2 SYDVKM. The CDR3 loop spans 16 amino acids. Trimming stripped 8 bases from V and 1 base from J, with 20 bases between. CDR3 region: CASGDLGGASQETQYF. The CDR3 bases are TGTGCCAGCGGAGACTTAGGCGGGGCTTCCCAAGAGACCCAGTACTTC.

The chain joins TRBV28 to TRBJ2-7; 9 positions match TRBD1. The CDR3 contains 14 residues. Per the germline V gene, CDR1 is MDHEN and CDR2 is SYDVKM. Trimming at V came to 7 bases and at J to 6 bases, leaving 10 bases not matched to a gene. In DNA form, the CDR3 reads TGTGCCAGCACGGGGGGACAGGGTGAAATCGAGCAGTACTTC. It specifies CASTGGQGEIEQYF.

CDR3 bases: TGTGCCTGGAGTCTCGGGACAGGGCCTCATCCCACTGAAGCTTTCTTT. This translates into CAWSLGTGPHPTEAFF. The gene calls are TRBV30 and TRBJ1-1, with TRBD1 identical over 9 bases. The V gene end was trimmed by 2 bases and the J gene end by 4 bases; junction bases not matched to a gene: 11. CDR1 and CDR2 (germline): GTSNPN, SVGIG (reference sequence). The CDR3 is 16 amino acids.

This clone was seen a single time. This rearrangement joins TRBV4-1 to TRBJ2-5, with no clear D. Germline V CDR1 and CDR2: MGHRA, YSYEKL. Between the trimmed V and J ends, which lost 0 bases and 3 bases, there was a span of 5 bases. The CDR3 is made up of 13 amino acids. This CDR3 reads CASSQDREETQYF. CDR3 in DNA: TGCGCCAGCAGCCAAGATCGGGAAGAGACCCAGTACTTC.

The V and J genes are TRBV29-1 and TRBJ1-1, with a weak D call TRBD1 (6 bases). CDR1 and CDR2 from the germline V gene are SQVTM and ANQGSEA. With 1 base removed from V and 6 bases from J, the gap between germline ends came to 9 bases. The CDR3 sequence is 12 residues long. The CDR3 DNA reads TGCAGCGTTGAAGCTTCAGGGGCTGAAGCTTTCTTT. Its translation is CSVEASGAEAFF.

The chain joins TRBV21-1 to TRBJ1-5; the table's D call TRBD1 went unverified against the DNA. TRBV21-1 is flagged as a pseudogene. CDR3 length equals 24 residues. The CDR3 bases are TGTGCCAGCAGCAAAGCTGGAGAGGAGAAGGACAGGGGGCGTGCTTGCTATAGCAATCAGCCCCAGCATTTT. It encodes CASSKAGEEKDRGRACYSNQPQHF.

This clone showed up just once. V gene TRBV7-6 combines with J gene TRBJ1-6; 8 bases are a match to TRBD1. The CDR3 extends over 18 amino acids. Germline CDR1 is SGHVS and CDR2 is FNYEAQ. V lost 2 bases to trimming and J lost 5 bases; unmatched junction nucleotides: 11. The DNA of the CDR3 is TGTGCCAGCAGCTTAACCCCTTTAGGACAGGGAGATAATTCACCCCTCCACTTT. Amino acid sequence: CASSLTPLGQGDNSPLHF.

V usage is TRBV23-1 and J usage is TRBJ1-5; D gene uncertain. TRBV23-1 is identified as an open reading frame with a role that is uncertain. V lost 4 bases, J lost 6 bases, and 13 bases lay in between. The CDR3 is made up of 14 amino acids. The CDR3 reads CASSLSVSGQPQHF. CDR3 nucleotide sequence: TGCGCCAGCAGTCTTTCAGTCTCGGGTCAGCCCCAGCATTTT.

The chain combines TRBV4-1 with TRBJ2-7; 8 nucleotides match TRBD2. The germline V gene encodes CDR1 MGHRA and CDR2 YSYEKL. This CDR3 is built from 16 residues. V lost 0 bases and J lost 6; bases outside the gene matches: 10. The CDR3 protein is CASSQDGAGGSFEQYF. The CDR3 nucleotides read TGCGCCAGCAGCCAAGATGGCGCGGGGGGATCTTTCGAGCAGTACTTC.

This clone occurred once. The rearrangement joins TRBV7-6 to TRBJ1-4; 10 bases agree with TRBD1. V shed 1 base, J shed 7 bases, and the junction held 9 bases outside the gene matches. Germline CDR1 SGHVS, CDR2 FNYEAQ. This CDR3 has 17 amino acids. The CDR3 spells CASSLVGQGPRSEKLFF. In DNA form, the CDR3 reads TGTGCCAGCAGCTTAGTGGGACAGGGGCCAAGGAGTGAAAAACTGTTTTTT.

The chain uses TRBV6-5 and TRBJ1-2; TRBD1 is a possible D gene (5 bases). Germline CDR1 MNHEY, CDR2 SVGAGI. The CDR3 is 15 residues long. The V end was cut by 0 bases, the J end by 3 bases, with 11 bases between. Here the CDR3 DNA reads TGTGCCAGCAGTTACTCGAGACAGAACCACTATGGCTACACCTTC. Its translation is CASSYSRQNHYGYTF.

A single count supports this clone. The chain links TRBV4-2 to TRBJ2-1, with 8 bases aligning to TRBD1. The CDR3 consists of 15 residues. Germline V gives CDR1 LGHNA, CDR2 YNFKEQ. The V gene end was trimmed by 3 bases and the J gene end by 4 bases; junction bases not matched to a gene: 5. The CDR3 nucleotides read TGTGCCAGCAGCCAGCCGGGACAGGCTTACAATGAGCAGTTCTTC. Amino acid sequence: CASSQPGQAYNEQFF.

The V call is TRBV6-5, the J call TRBJ1-1; D is uncertain. V lost 6 bases and J lost 4, with 15 bases in between. The CDR3 sequence is 14 residues long. Per the germline V gene, CDR1 is MNHEY and CDR2 is SVGAGI. CDR3 in amino acids: CASRRGQWGTEAFF. The CDR3 bases are TGTGCCAGCAGGCGGGGTCAATGGGGCACTGAAGCTTTCTTT.

The chain uses TRBV5-5 and TRBJ2-3; weak D call: TRBD2 (6 bases). Trimming removed 2 bases from V and 0 bases from J, with 13 bases in between. CDR3 size: 16 residues. Germline-derived CDR1 and CDR2 are SGHKS and YYEKEE (reference sequence). CDR3 protein: CASSFSSGDSTDTQYF. The CDR3 DNA follows: TGTGCCAGCAGCTTTAGTAGCGGAGATAGCACAGATACGCAGTATTTT.